The present T cell receptor (beta chain) was sequenced within a study of blood T cell repertoires in COVID-19. Across the study: COVID-19 samples, acute and convalescent, were from the United States, Italy and Spain. Sources were T cells, B-cell-depleted T cells, or PBMCs; the material itself was cDNA or gDNA.

The germline V gene encodes CDR1 SGHTA and CDR2 FQGTGA. The CDR3 length is 12 residues. The germline V and J ends were trimmed by 5 bases and 5 bases, with 10 bases remaining between them. Methods used by the authors: Estimation of nucleated cell counts relied on the amplification of reference gene primers. Sequencing used immunoSEQ multiplex PCR; TCRdb keeps in-frame clones, though not all of them. V and J calls and clone size are given by that table; D and trimming were obtained from the DNA. The data contain 200,000 to 250,000 clones, about 90% of them singletons. The chain has TRBV7-3 and TRBJ2-7, with a possible D match to TRBD1 (5 bases). The clonotype comes from a man aged 25 to 40 with COVID-19, enrolled during active disease. Sample: peripheral blood. The CDR3 loop reads CASSQGDHEQYF. CDR3 sequence (DNA): TGTGCCAGCAGCCAGGGTGACCACGAGCAGTACTTC.